The T cell receptor (beta chain) under discussion was sequenced for a study of blood T cells in healthy people across ages. Primers used in a second PCR of about 6 to 11 cycles were a sample-barcoded 5' primer and a J-beta primer mix. One entry per CDR3 protein results from TCRdb running MiXCR on the 5' RACE reads. In the table there are about 1.8 million distinct CDR3 sequences, about 50% of which are singletons. In this sample, this clonotype turned up a few times. Germline CDR1 is DFQATT and CDR2 is SNEGSKA (reference sequence). The CDR3 extends over 15 amino acids. V was clipped by 1 base and J by 8 bases; unmatched bases: 7.

The sequenced sample consisted of blood. The TCR was taken from a woman between 35 and 50 years old in good health. The chain is built from TRBV20-1 and TRBJ2-1; TRBD2 agrees at 11 bases. The CDR3 nucleotides are TGCAGTGCTAGAGTTCCTAGCGGGGGGAGGTATGAGCAGTTCTTC. Its protein is CSARVPSGGRYEQFF.